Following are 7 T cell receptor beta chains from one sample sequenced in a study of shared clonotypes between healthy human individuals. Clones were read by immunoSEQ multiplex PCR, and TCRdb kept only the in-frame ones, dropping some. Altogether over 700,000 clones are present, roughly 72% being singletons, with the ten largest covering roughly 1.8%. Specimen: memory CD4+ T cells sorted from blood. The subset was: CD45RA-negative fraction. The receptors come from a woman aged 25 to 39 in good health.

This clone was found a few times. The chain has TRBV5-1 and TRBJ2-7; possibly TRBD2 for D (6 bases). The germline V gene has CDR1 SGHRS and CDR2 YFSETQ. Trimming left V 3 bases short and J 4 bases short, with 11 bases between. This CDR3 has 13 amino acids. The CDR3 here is CASSSGRAYEQYF. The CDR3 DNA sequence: TGCGCCAGCAGCTCCGGGAGAGCATACGAGCAGTACTTC.

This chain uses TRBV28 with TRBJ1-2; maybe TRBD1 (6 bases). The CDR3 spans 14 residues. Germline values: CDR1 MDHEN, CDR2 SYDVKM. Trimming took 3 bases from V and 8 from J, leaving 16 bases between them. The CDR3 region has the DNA TGTGCCAGCAGTTTTGGGGGCAGGTCGAACGGCTACACCTTC. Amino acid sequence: CASSFGGRSNGYTF.

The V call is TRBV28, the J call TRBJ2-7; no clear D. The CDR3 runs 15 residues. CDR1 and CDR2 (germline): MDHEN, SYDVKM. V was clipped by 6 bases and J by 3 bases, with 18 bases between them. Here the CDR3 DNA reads TGTGCCAGCAGCCCCAGACCGGACGGAATCTACGAGCAGTACTTC. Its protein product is CASSPRPDGIYEQYF.

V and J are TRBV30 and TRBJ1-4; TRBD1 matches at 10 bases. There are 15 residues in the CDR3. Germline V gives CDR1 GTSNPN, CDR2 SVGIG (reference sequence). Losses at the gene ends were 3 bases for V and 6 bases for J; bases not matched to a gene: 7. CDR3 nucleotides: TGTGCCTGGAGCCCGGACAGGGGGTGGGATGAAAAACTGTTTTTT. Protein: CAWSPDRGWDEKLFF. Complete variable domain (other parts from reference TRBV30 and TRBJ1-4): SQTIHQWPATLVQPVGSPLSLECTVEGTSNPNLYWYRQAAGRGLQLLFYSVGIGQISSEVPQNLSASRPQDRQFILSSKKLLLSDSGFYLCAWSPDRGWDEKLFFGSGTQLSVL.

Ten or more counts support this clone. The CDR3 reads CASSFSGRLNEQFF. The CDR3 DNA follows: TGTGCCAGCAGCTTTTCCGGCAGGCTCAATGAGCAGTTCTTC. The chain joins TRBV7-9 to TRBJ2-1; D is unresolved. Germline CDR1 reads SEHNR; CDR2 reads FQNEAQ (reference sequence). This CDR3 has 14 amino acids. The germline V and J ends were trimmed by 3 bases and 6 bases, with 12 bases remaining between them.

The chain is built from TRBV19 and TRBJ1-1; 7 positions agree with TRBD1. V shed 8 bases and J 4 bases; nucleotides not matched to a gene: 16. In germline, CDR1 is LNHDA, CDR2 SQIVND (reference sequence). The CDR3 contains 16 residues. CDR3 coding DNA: TGTGCCAGTTTGCGGCGGAGGGGCAGGGGGGTCACTGAAGCTTTCTTT. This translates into CASLRRRGRGVTEAFF.

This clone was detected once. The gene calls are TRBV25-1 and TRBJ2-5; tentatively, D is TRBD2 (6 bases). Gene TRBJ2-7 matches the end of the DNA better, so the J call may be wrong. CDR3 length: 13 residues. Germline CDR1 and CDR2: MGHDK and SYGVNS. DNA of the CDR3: TGTGCCAGCAGTGAGCCTAGCGCCTACGAGCAGTACTTC. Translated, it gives CASSEPSAYEQYF.